This T cell receptor (beta chain) originates from a study of cytomegalovirus exposure and HLA in healthy donors. CDR1 and CDR2 (germline): MNHEY, SVGAGI. CDR3 length equals 15 residues. After removal of 5 bases from V and 2 bases from J, the junction contained 6 bases not matched to a gene. PCR used 60 Vbeta primers and 13 Jbeta primers. Source study methods: In a later analysis, the count reached roughly 80 million unique TCR beta chains, with about 12 million shared. TCRdb's table, derived via immunoSEQ multiplex PCR, lists solely in-frame clones and lacks some. V and J calls and clone size are those listed in that table; D and trimming were worked out from the DNA. Among about 120,000 clones, around 75% were seen once, and the ten largest hold 1.5% to 2%. This clone came up a few times.

The chain links TRBV6-5 to TRBJ1-5, with 7 bases fitting TRBD1. The sequence was obtained from a woman in her late teens or twenties in good health and CMV-seronegative. The sequenced sample was PBMCs. The CDR3 DNA reads TGTGCCAGCAGTGCGACAGGGTCGGGCAATCAGCCCCAGCATTTT. This codes for CASSATGSGNQPQHF.